One T cell receptor (beta chain) is described in this entry. Its specificity is unknown. Profiling relied on immunoSEQ multiplex PCR, and the TCRdb table lists in-frame clones only, not all of them. Among some 15,000 clones listed, about three quarters were seen once. The data stem from a study of tumor-infiltrating lymphocytes in localized non-small cell lung cancer. About the research overall: The cohort mixed smokers and never-smokers, several histologies, and some post-neoadjuvant-chemotherapy samples. Each patient gave resected tumor and non-adjacent uninvolved lung tissue.

Broader study findings: Compared with uninvolved lung, tumors showed higher T cell infiltration by TCRbeta sequencing.

The V end lost 2 bases, the J end lost 6 bases, and 7 bases lay between the germline ends. There are 12 residues in the CDR3. The V gene's germline CDR1 is SNHLY and CDR2 FYNNEI. The chain has TRBV2 and TRBJ1-2; D is unresolved. The sequence came from a human donor with non-small cell lung cancer. The sample was lung tumor tissue. The CDR3 is CASSERFHGYTF. The DNA of the CDR3 is TGTGCCAGCAGTGAACGATTCCATGGCTACACCTTC.